These T cell receptor beta chains were read from a single sample in a study of cytomegalovirus exposure and HLA in healthy donors. TCRdb's table, derived via immunoSEQ multiplex PCR, lists solely in-frame clones and lacks some. This sample has approximately 210,000 clones, with 75% to 80% found just once. Sample: PBMCs. These receptors originate from a male donor in good health and CMV-seronegative. The CDR3 runs from the conserved cysteine through the conserved F or W. The D gene is left open where the match is weak. Size values are once, few and many counts, or a class for expanded clones, and some rows have none.

d_call	clone_size	j_call	v_call	cdr3_nt	cdr3_aa
TRBD1	.	TRBJ1-1	TRBV6-1	TGTGCCAGCAGTGCCGGGACAGGGAGGGCTGAAGCTTTCTTT	CASSAGTGRAEAFF
.	.	TRBJ2-7	TRBV9	TGTGCCAGCAGCGCTAGATCCGCGGGCTACGAGCAGTACTTC	CASSARSAGYEQYF
.	.	TRBJ2-7	TRBV7-7	TGTGCTAGCAGCTTAGAAGTAGGGAGCTACAACGAGCAGTACTTC	CASSLEVGSYNEQYF
TRBD2	.	TRBJ2-2	TRBV4-3	TGCGCCAGCAGCCAAGGGCTAGCGGGCAGGTACGGGGAGCTGTTTTTT	CASSQGLAGRYGELFF
.	.	TRBJ2-1	TRBV27	TGTGCCAGTCAGTCCAGCGGGTTTTACAATGAGCAGTTCTTC	CASQSSGFYNEQFF
.	.	TRBJ1-6	TRBV5-1	TGCGCCAGCAGCACCGAAGGGGGGGCGCGTAATTCACCCCTCCACTTT	CASSTEGGARNSPLHF
.	.	TRBJ1-2	TRBV7-2	TGTGCCAGCAGCTTCAACAGGGATAATGGCTACACCTTC	CASSFNRDNGYTF
.	.	TRBJ1-5	TRBV28	TGTGCCAGCAGCCCCCCAGGTCCTCAGCCCCAGCATTTT	CASSPPGPQPQHF
TRBD1	.	TRBJ1-2	TRBV11-3	TGTGCCAGCAGCCAGTCGACAGGGTCTGGCTACACCTTC	CASSQSTGSGYTF
TRBD2	.	TRBJ2-3	TRBV4-2	TGTGCCAGCAGCCAACCGGGACTAGCGGACCTTCCAGATACGCAGTATTTT	CASSQPGLADLPDTQYF
.	.	TRBJ2-5	TRBV9	TGTGCCAGCAGCCCGCCGAGGTGGCGGGGTTACCAAGAGACCCAGTACTTC	CASSPPRWRGYQETQYF
TRBD2	.	TRBJ2-3	TRBV7-2	TGTGCCAGCGCCGGAGCGGGACTATTAGATACGCAGTATTTT	CASAGAGLLDTQYF
TRBD1	.	TRBJ1-2	TRBV28	TGTGCCAGCAGGCCTGTTGACGAGGGACAGGGGTGGATGTGGGGCTACACCTTC	CASRPVDEGQGWMWGYTF
TRBD2	.	TRBJ2-5	TRBV2	TGTGCCAGCAGCTCACTAGCGGAGCAAGAGACCCAGTACTTC	CASSSLAEQETQYF
.	.	TRBJ2-5	TRBV28	TGTGCCAGCAGAACGAGGGGGACGGAAGAGACCCAGTACTTC	CASRTRGTEETQYF
.	.	TRBJ1-1	TRBV5-1	TGCGCCAGCAGCCCCGGGGGGAGGAACACTGAAGCTTTCTTT	CASSPGGRNTEAFF
.	few	TRBJ1-1	TRBV7-3	TGTGCCAGCAGCCGACAAGGGGATACTGAAGCTTTCTTT	CASSRQGDTEAFF
TRBD1	once	TRBJ2-7	TRBV4-3	TGCGCCAGCAGCCCGAGGACAGGGCCCTACGAGCAGTACTTC	CASSPRTGPYEQYF
.	.	TRBJ2-7	TRBV2	TGTGCCAACTCACGGGACTCCTTGTCCTACGAGCAGTACTTC	CANSRDSLSYEQYF
.	.	TRBJ1-4	TRBV10-3	TGTGCCATCAGTGAGTCGAGGTCAGGGCTGGGTGAAAAACTGTTTTTT	CAISESRSGLGEKLFF
.	.	TRBJ2-5	TRBV4-2	TGTGCCAGCAGCCAAGAGAAACTAGCTCGGGAGCAGTACTTC	CASSQEKLAREQYF
TRBD2	few	TRBJ2-7	TRBV7-3	TGTGCCAGCAGCTCCTCGGGGGGTGTGAGCGAGCAGTACTTC	CASSSSGGVSEQYF
TRBD1	.	TRBJ1-5	TRBV27	TGTGCCAGCAGTCTACGACAGGGGGGACAGCCCCAGCATTTT	CASSLRQGGQPQHF
TRBD2	.	TRBJ2-5	TRBV5-6	TGTGCCAGCAGCTTGTCGGGGGGAAAGAGGGAGACCCAGTACTTC	CASSLSGGKRETQYF
.	.	TRBJ2-1	TRBV5-6	TGTGCCAGCAGCGGCACTAGTTATTACGAGCAGTTCTTC	CASSGTSYYEQFF
.	.	TRBJ2-1	TRBV4-2	TGTGCCAGCAGCCTCCAGGACAGCAATGAGCAGTTCTTC	CASSLQDSNEQFF
.	.	TRBJ1-4	TRBV5-1	TGCGCCAGCAGCCAGGGGCTAGGGGAAAAACTGTTTTTT	CASSQGLGEKLFF
TRBD1	.	TRBJ2-7	TRBV28	TGTGCCAGCAGCACCACGGGACAGTCCTACGAGCAGTACTTC	CASSTTGQSYEQYF
TRBD1	.	TRBJ2-7	TRBV7-9	TGTGCCAGCAGCGCCTCGGACAGGGGCGGCTACGAGCAGTACTTC	CASSASDRGGYEQYF
.	.	TRBJ2-3	TRBV10-3	TGTGCCACCGATCAGGGGAACACAGATACGCAGTATTTT	CATDQGNTDTQYF
TRBD2	.	TRBJ2-7	TRBV7-6	TGTGCCAGCAGCTTAGCGGGAGGGCCCTACGAGCAGTACTTC	CASSLAGGPYEQYF
TRBD1	.	TRBJ1-2	TRBV5-6	TGTGCCAGCAGCTGGGACAGGGGAAGCTATGGCTACACCTTC	CASSWDRGSYGYTF
TRBD1	.	TRBJ2-6	TRBV29-1	TGCAGCGCCGGGACAGGGGGCCTCCTGGCTTTC	CSAGTGGLLAF
TRBD1	once	TRBJ1-5	TRBV19	TGTGCCAGTAGTATTTATTTGGGACAGAATCAGCCCCAGCATTTT	CASSIYLGQNQPQHF
.	once	TRBJ1-1	TRBV6-5	TGTGCCAGCAGTTACTCGGCCGGGGTAGTTGAAGCTTTCTTT	CASSYSAGVVEAFF
TRBD1	once	TRBJ1-2	TRBV5-4	TGTGCCAGCAGCACTTATTCCGGGACAGGGCTTGGCTACACCTTC	CASSTYSGTGLGYTF
TRBD2	.	TRBJ2-2	TRBV7-3	TGTGCCAGCAGCTTAGGGCTAGCGGGGACTGGGGAGCTGTTTTTT	CASSLGLAGTGELFF
.	.	TRBJ1-6	TRBV7-3	TGTGCCAGCAGCAAACGGGACAATGGTTCACCCCTCCACTTT	CASSKRDNGSPLHF
TRBD2	.	TRBJ2-1	TRBV19	TGTGCCAGTAGTATTAGCGGGGCCTACAATGAGCAGTTCTTC	CASSISGAYNEQFF
TRBD1	.	TRBJ1-2	TRBV30	TGTGCCTGGAGTGGGACAGGGGTGGGCTATGGCTACACCTTC	CAWSGTGVGYGYTF
TRBD2	.	TRBJ2-1	TRBV10-3	TGTGCCATCAGGGCGGGGGAACGCTACAATGAGCAGTTCTTC	CAIRAGERYNEQFF
.	.	TRBJ2-1	TRBV7-2	TGTGCCAGCAGCTTAGCCAGACTCAATGAGCAGTTCTTC	CASSLARLNEQFF
.	few	TRBJ1-5	TRBV7-2	TGTGCCAGCAGCTTCGTGGCAGGGGTCAATCAGCCCCAGCATTTT	CASSFVAGVNQPQHF
.	.	TRBJ1-4	TRBV4-1	TGCGCCACACAGTCCGCAGGGGAGGGTGAAAAACTGTTTTTT	CATQSAGEGEKLFF
.	.	TRBJ2-4	TRBV5-1	TGCGCCAGCAGCTCTCGGTCCTTAGCCAAAAACATTCAGTACTTC	CASSSRSLAKNIQYF
TRBD1	.	TRBJ1-3	TRBV7-8	TGTGCCAGCAGCTTAGGGGACAGGGTCTCTGGAAACACCATATATTTT	CASSLGDRVSGNTIYF
.	.	TRBJ1-2	TRBV30	TGTGCCTGGAGCGTCGGGACACTGAACTATGGCTACACCTTC	CAWSVGTLNYGYTF
.	.	TRBJ1-5	TRBV28	TGTGCCAGCACCAACGGGGACCGCGGGGCAAGCCCCCAGCATTTT	CASTNGDRGASPQHF
TRBD1	.	TRBJ2-7	TRBV5-5	TGTGCCAGCAGCTGGGAGACAGGGGGCTTGGGAGAGCAGTACTTC	CASSWETGGLGEQYF
.	.	TRBJ1-4	TRBV28	TGTGCCAGCTCAGGGGAAGGTAATGAAAAACTGTTTTTT	CASSGEGNEKLFF
TRBD1	.	TRBJ2-4	TRBV30	TGTGCCTGGAGCCGGGACAGGGAAATTGGGTTAGCCAAAAACATTCAGTACTTC	CAWSRDREIGLAKNIQYF
.	.	TRBJ1-1	TRBV9	TGTGCCAGCAGCCCTCAGGGAAGGAACACTGAAGCTTTCTTT	CASSPQGRNTEAFF
TRBD1	few	TRBJ1-5	TRBV28	TGTGCCAGCAGCGCCTACTCCGGGACAGCTCAGCCCCAGCATTTT	CASSAYSGTAQPQHF
TRBD2	.	TRBJ2-7	TRBV7-9	TGTGCCAGCAGCTTAGGCCGGGGGACTAGCTTC	CASSLGRGTSF
.	.	TRBJ2-1	TRBV7-2	TGTGCCAGCAGCCACACAAGACACTACAATGAGCAGTTCTTC	CASSHTRHYNEQFF